A selection of T cell receptor beta chains follows, all from one sample in a study of OX40 agonist ivuxolimab in advanced cancers. Assay: immunoSEQ multiplex PCR; the TCRdb copy retains only in-frame clones and omits some. The table lists tens of thousands of clones, about 89% of them singletons, with under 8.5% in the top ten. The sample here was CD4+ or CD8+ T cells sorted from blood, taken in a trial of the OX40 agonist ivuxolimab. These receptors all come from an adult with an advanced solid tumor such as melanoma, head and neck, liver or kidney cancer. Both conserved end residues are part of each CDR3.

>15|TRBV6-6|TRBJ2-1
CASSQGLPSYNEQFF
>15|TRBV4-3|TRBJ2-2
CASSQETQNTGELFF
>17|TRBV21-1|TRBJ2-2
CASSKVRGRTNTGELFF
>13|TRBV4-1|TRBJ1-5
CASSQDTEEPQHF
>17|TRBV7-3|TRBJ2-2
CASSPSGEYLNTGELFF
>12|TRBV13|TRBJ2-1
CASSLFYNEQFF
>16|TRBV7-3|TRBJ2-1
CASSLNPGSSYNEQFF
>15|TRBV9|TRBJ2-1
CASSIQGTDNNEQFF
>12|TRBV19|TRBJ1-2
CAAASGGYGYTF
>14|TRBV28|TRBJ1-3
CASSLLGAGNTIYF
>11|TRBV10-1|TRBJ1-5
CASSDIGPQHF
>14|TRBV6-5|TRBJ1-2
CATSTWGLGYGYTF
>16|TRBV7-2|TRBJ1-3
CASSTFPGQVGNTIYF
>17|TRBV5-6|TRBJ1-1
CASSLALSEGRNTEAFF
>13|TRBV4-2|TRBJ2-7
CASSQGYLYEQYF
>16|TRBV7-8|TRBJ1-5
CASSPLNWGSNQPQHF
>15|TRBV19|TRBJ1-2
CASSVGAGFGYGYTF
>15|TRBV4-3|TRBJ1-5
CASSQGTGIDQPQHF